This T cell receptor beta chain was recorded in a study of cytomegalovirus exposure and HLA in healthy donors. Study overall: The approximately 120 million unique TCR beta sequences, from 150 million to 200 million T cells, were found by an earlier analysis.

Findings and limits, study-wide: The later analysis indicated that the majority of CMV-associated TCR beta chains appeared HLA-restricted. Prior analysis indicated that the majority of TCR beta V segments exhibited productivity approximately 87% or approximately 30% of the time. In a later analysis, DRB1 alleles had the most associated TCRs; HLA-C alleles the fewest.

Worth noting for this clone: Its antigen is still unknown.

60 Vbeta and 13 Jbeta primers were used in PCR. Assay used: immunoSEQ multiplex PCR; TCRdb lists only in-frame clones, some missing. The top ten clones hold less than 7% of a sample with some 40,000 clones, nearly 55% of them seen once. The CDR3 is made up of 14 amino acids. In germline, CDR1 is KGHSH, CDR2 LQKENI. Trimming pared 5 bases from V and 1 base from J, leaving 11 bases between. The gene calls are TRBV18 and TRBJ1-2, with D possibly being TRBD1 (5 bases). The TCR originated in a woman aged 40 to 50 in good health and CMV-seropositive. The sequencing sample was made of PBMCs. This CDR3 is CASSGPDSNYGYTF. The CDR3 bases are TGTGCCAGCTCAGGACCCGACAGTAACTATGGCTACACCTTC.